This T cell receptor (beta chain) derives from a study of radiotherapy plus CTLA-4 blockade in lung cancer. The method was immunoSEQ multiplex PCR; TCRdb's version includes in-frame clones alone and lacks a portion of them. The data contain around 110,000 clones, more than 80% of them singletons. CTLA-4 blockade with ipilimumab, together with focal radiation, was given to patients with chemo-refractory metastatic non-small-cell lung cancer. Germline CDR1 is KGHSH and CDR2 is LQKENI. This CDR3 is built from 15 residues. With 2 bases clipped from V and 7 bases from J, the junction kept 7 bases outside the gene matches.

This chain connects TRBV18 to TRBJ1-5, with 8 bases matching TRBD1. This clonotype originated in a human donor with non-small cell lung cancer that progressed on radiotherapy plus ipilimumab. Here the sequenced sample was peripheral blood, taken from a patient treated with radiotherapy plus ipilimumab. CDR3 DNA: TGTGCCAGCTCACCAGACAGGGGTGGAAGGCAGCCCCAGCATTTT. This codes for CASSPDRGGRQPQHF.